These 19 T cell receptor beta chains came from one sample sequenced in a study of CXCR3-negative and CXCR3-positive naive CD8 T cells. Libraries were UMI-labeled 5' RACE TRB cDNA. From its re-call of the 5' RACE reads, TCRdb lists each CDR3 protein once, without DNA. This listing includes some 130,000 distinct CDR3 sequences. Sequenced sample: naive CXCR3- CD8+ T cells from blood. Described subset: CD45RO-CCR7+CD27+CD95- naive CD8+ T cells lacking CXCR3 (TNR3-). All receptors come from a human donor in good health. Some clones in this sample may be carry-over from other donors' samples.

The V call is TRBV6-5, the J call TRBJ2-2; the TCRdb D gene call, TRBD1, has no DNA to confirm it. The CDR3 is 17 amino acids. CDR1 is MNHEY and CDR2 is SVGAGI in the germline V gene. This CDR3 is CASSYPMDRGRTGELFF.

The chain is built from TRBV20-1 and TRBJ1-1; TCRdb outputs TRBD1, but without DNA this stays unchecked. Germline loops: CDR1 DFQATT, CDR2 SNEGSKA (reference sequence). This CDR3 spans 14 amino acids. CDR3: CSAREGGVWTEAFF.

This chain joins TRBV20-1 and TRBJ2-1; TCRdb picks TRBD1, but there is no DNA to check that call. The CDR3 is 20 amino acids. CDR1 DFQATT and CDR2 SNEGSKA come from the germline V gene (reference sequence). The CDR3 loop reads CSARGTGSLAGSSSYNEQFF.

The chain couples TRBV7-9 to TRBJ2-5; the D gene TCRdb calls, TRBD1, cannot be checked with no DNA. Germline V CDR1 and CDR2: SEHNR, FQNEAQ (reference sequence). The CDR3 is 15 amino acids. The CDR3 spells CASSSSSGRQETQYF.

This chain links TRBV7-9 with TRBJ2-1; TCRdb calls TRBD2, which cannot be checked without DNA. CDR3 length: 15 residues. CDR1 and CDR2 (germline): SEHNR, FQNEAQ (reference sequence). CDR3 protein: CASSGRDSIGNEQFF.

The chain has TRBV29-1 and TRBJ2-3; TCRdb reports TRBD2, a call that lacks DNA to check it against. CDR3 size: 14 residues. Per the germline V gene, CDR1 is SQVTM and CDR2 is ANQGSEA. The CDR3: CSVESALRLDTQYF.

V usage is TRBV7-3 and J usage is TRBJ2-1; TCRdb lists TRBD1, though no DNA is available to test this call. The CDR3 runs 13 residues. Germline lookup yields CDR1 SGHTA and CDR2 FQGTGA. This CDR3 reads CASSLTGTDEQFF. The full variable domain, completed using reference TRBV7-3 and TRBJ2-1, is GAGVSQTPSNKVTEKGKYVELRCDPISGHTALYWYRQSLGQGPEFLIYFQGTGAADDSGLPNDRFFAVRPEGSVSTLKIQRTERGDSAVYLCASSLTGTDEQFFGPGTRLTVL.

The chain uses TRBV27 and TRBJ1-4; the D gene TCRdb calls, TRBD1, cannot be checked with no DNA. The CDR3 has 17 amino acids. Germline CDR1 MNHEY, CDR2 SMNVEV (reference sequence). The CDR3 sequence: CASSLTAAGATNEKLFF.

The rearrangement uses TRBV6-2 or TRBV6-3 and TRBJ1-1. The CDR3 loop spans 16 amino acids. Germline values: CDR1 MNHEY, CDR2 SVGEGT. CDR3: CASSYAEVPMNTEAFF.

V and J are TRBV7-9 and TRBJ1-1; lacking DNA, the TRBD1 call made by TCRdb goes unchecked. From germline, CDR1 is SEHNR and CDR2 FQNEAQ (reference sequence). This CDR3 region has 14 residues. The CDR3 here is CASRSSGDWTEAFF.

CDR3 sequence: CSGQGVTGNTIYF. V gene TRBV29-1 combines with J gene TRBJ1-3; TCRdb proposes TRBD1, but this gene call is untestable without DNA. The CDR3 spans 13 residues. CDR1 SQVTM and CDR2 ANQGSEA come from the germline V gene. Based on the CDR3 plus reference TRBV29-1 and TRBJ1-3, the full variable domain is SAVISQKPSRDICQRGTSLTIQCQVDSQVTMMFWYRQQPGQSLTLIATANQGSEATYESGFVIDKFPISRPNLTFSTLTVSNMSPEDSSIYLCSGQGVTGNTIYFGEGSWLTVV.

The genes are TRBV13 and TRBJ2-3; TCRdb's D call of TRBD1 is untestable without DNA. The CDR3 totals 16 residues. Germline loops: CDR1 PRHDT, CDR2 FYEKMQ (reference sequence). The CDR3 loop reads CASSLIGGWRTDTQYF.

The chain has TRBV28 and TRBJ2-7. This CDR3 comprises 12 residues. Germline V lookup: CDR1 MDHEN, CDR2 SYDVKM. Here the CDR3 reads CASSLGIYEQYF.

The rearrangement links TRBV7-8 to TRBJ2-7; the TRBD1 assignment by TCRdb is unverifiable without DNA. Germline V gene data show CDR1 as SGHVS and CDR2 as FQNEAQ. This CDR3 contains 13 residues. The CDR3 region is CASSLNPGYEQYF.

The rearrangement joins TRBV27 to TRBJ2-6. This CDR3 is built from 15 residues. From germline, CDR1 is MNHEY and CDR2 SMNVEV (reference sequence). CDR3 protein: CASSFSVAGANVLTF.

The J gene is TRBJ2-1, the V gene TRBV6-5. Germline CDR1 and CDR2: MNHEY and SVGAGI. The length of the CDR3 is 13 residues. The CDR3: CASSYVVNTEQFF.

V usage is TRBV5-6 and J usage is TRBJ2-7; TCRdb proposes TRBD2, but this gene call is untestable without DNA. The CDR3 length is 16 residues. CDR1 and CDR2 from the germline V gene are SGHDT and YYEEEE. CDR3 protein: CASSLAIAGELYEQYF.

This rearrangement joins TRBV28 to TRBJ1-2; the D call from TCRdb, TRBD1, cannot be confirmed without DNA. This CDR3 is built from 15 residues. CDR1 and CDR2 (germline): MDHEN, SYDVKM. CDR3 sequence reads: CASSLLEGLDYGYTF.

The genes are TRBV18 and TRBJ2-3. Germline loops: CDR1 KGHSH, CDR2 LQKENI. This CDR3 is 14 amino acids long. Here the CDR3 reads CASSGPHGTDTQYF.